Following are 31 T cell receptor beta chains from one sample sequenced in a study of beta chain features in type 1 diabetes. Antigen specificity for these receptors is unknown. Findings and caveats of the study: TCRB CDR3s were moderately but significantly shorter in Type 1 diabetes patients in all four CD4+ subsets.

Expressed TCRB transcripts were sequenced because the isolated RNA had all been reverse transcribed beforehand. The repertoire was sequenced with immunoSEQ multiplex PCR; TCRdb's copy has only in-frame clones and lacks some. The sample includes about 390,000 clones, 8.5% to 10% seen only once; the top ten take about 0.6%. The sample consisted of central memory CD4+ T cells from blood. These receptors were collected from a man younger than 45 with type 1 diabetes.

The rearrangement uses TRBV7-9 and TRBJ2-1, with 15 bases that match TRBD2. J gave up 4 bases and V 5 bases, and 3 bases lay outside the gene matches. The CDR3 covers 16 residues. Per the germline V gene, CDR1 is SEHNR and CDR2 is FQNEAQ (reference sequence). CDR3 sequence: CASSQGTSGGYNEQFF. The CDR3 region has the DNA TGTGCCAGCAGCCAAGGGACTAGCGGGGGGTACAATGAGCAGTTCTTC.

The chain couples TRBV7-6 to TRBJ2-7, with D perhaps matching TRBD2 (5 bases). This CDR3 comprises 16 residues. The germline V gene encodes CDR1 SGHVS and CDR2 FNYEAQ. The V gene lost 3 bases and the J gene lost 0 bases, with 15 bases spanning the gap. The CDR3 sequence is CASSFGRRESSYEQYF. The DNA for the CDR3 is TGTGCCAGCAGCTTTGGTAGACGGGAAAGCTCCTACGAGCAGTACTTC.

This clone has more than one count but fewer than ten. This chain links TRBV6-5 with TRBJ2-2; 8 nucleotides agree with TRBD1. Germline lookup yields CDR1 MNHEY and CDR2 SVGAGI. V gave up 6 bases and J gave up 2 bases; unmatched junction bases: 5. The CDR3 spans 15 residues. The CDR3 here is CASSRTGRNTGELFF. In nucleotides, the CDR3 is TGTGCCAGCAGCCGGACAGGGCGTAACACCGGGGAGCTGTTTTTT.

The J gene is TRBJ2-5, the V gene TRBV27, with D possibly being TRBD2 (5 bases). The CDR3 has 19 amino acids. Trimming left V 1 base short and J 1 base short, with 22 bases between. The V gene's germline CDR1 is MNHEY and CDR2 SMNVEV (reference sequence). CDR3 in amino acids: CASSLYLASRNSGQETQYF. As DNA, the CDR3 is TGTGCCAGCAGTTTATATCTAGCTTCCCGGAATTCCGGCCAAGAGACCCAGTACTTC.

This clone was seen just once. The rearrangement joins TRBV5-1 to TRBJ2-3; 10 nucleotides line up with TRBD1. The junction had 4 bases not matched to a gene; V was cut back by 0 bases and J by 3 bases. The CDR3 is made up of 16 amino acids. Per germline, CDR1 SGHRS and CDR2 YFSETQ. The CDR3 loop is CASSLGQGARTDTQYF. The CDR3 DNA sequence: TGCGCCAGCAGCTTGGGACAGGGGGCGCGAACAGATACGCAGTATTTT.

This clone was observed a few times. The chain employs TRBV19 and TRBJ2-1; 9 bases are shared with TRBD1. Germline CDR1 and CDR2: LNHDA and SQIVND (reference sequence). CDR3 length: 15 residues. The ends lost 6 bases at V and 5 bases at J; junction bases unmatched: 8. The CDR3: CASRAGQGRDNEQFF. CDR3 nucleotide sequence: TGTGCCAGTAGAGCGGGACAGGGAAGGGACAATGAGCAGTTCTTC.

For the CDR3, the DNA is TGCGCCAGCAGCATCGGGACAGGGGACGCGACCCAGTACTTC. Its protein product is CASSIGTGDATQYF. The chain combines TRBV5-1 with TRBJ2-5, with TRBD1 identical over 10 bases. The CDR3 has 14 residues. Germline assignment: CDR1 SGHRS and CDR2 YFSETQ. V was clipped by 4 bases and J by 7 bases; unmatched bases: 7.

This clone was found a few times. A much larger clone differs by one base, so this may be a read error. The rearrangement links TRBV7-9 to TRBJ2-1, with no clear D. Trimming left V 3 bases short and J 5 bases short, with 2 bases between. Germline assignment: CDR1 SEHNR and CDR2 FQNEAQ (reference sequence). This CDR3 has 11 amino acids. The CDR3 DNA follows: TGTGCCAGCAGCTTCGACAATGAGCAGTTCTTC. Translated, it gives CASSFDNEQFF. The entire variable domain, with the rest obtained from reference TRBV7-9 and TRBJ2-1, is as follows: DTGVSQNPRHKITKRGQNVTFRCDPISEHNRLYWYRQTLGQGPEFLTYFQNEAQLEKSRLLSDRFSAERPKGSFSTLEIQRTEQGDSAMYLCASSFDNEQFFGPGTRLTVL.

This clone showed up many times. V is TRBV29-1 and J is TRBJ2-7; 7 positions agree with TRBD1. The germline CDR1 and CDR2 sequences are SQVTM and ANQGSEA. The length of the CDR3 is 14 residues. The J segment lost 0 bases and the V segment lost 4 bases, leaving 6 bases of the junction unmatched. CDR3 amino acids: CSVVPDRLSYEQYF. CDR3 DNA: TGCAGCGTTGTCCCGGACAGGCTCTCCTACGAGCAGTACTTC.

V is TRBV28 and J is TRBJ2-3; 13 bases match TRBD2. Germline lookup yields CDR1 MDHEN and CDR2 SYDVKM. CDR3 length equals 15 residues. V lost 6 bases and J lost 2; bases outside the gene matches: 2. In nucleotides, the CDR3 is TGTGCCAGCAGGGGACTAGCGGGGTTCACAGATACGCAGTATTTT. Amino acids: CASRGLAGFTDTQYF.

This clone was seen a handful of times. The same CDR3 can be traced to other DNA sequences in this sample. The chain combines TRBV4-3 with TRBJ1-4; D uncertain. The CDR3 spans 16 residues. The germline CDR1 and CDR2 sequences are LGHNA and YSLEER. V was cut by 1 base and J by 0 bases, with 9 bases left in between. DNA for the CDR3: TGCGCCAGCAGCCAAGGAACAGTTGCAACTAATGAAAAACTGTTTTTT. This translates into CASSQGTVATNEKLFF.

The rearrangement joins TRBV5-1 to TRBJ2-5; TRBD1 matches at 7 bases. Unmatched junction bases numbered 10, after V lost 3 bases and J lost 5 bases. This CDR3 contains 15 residues. Per germline, CDR1 SGHRS and CDR2 YFSETQ. CDR3: CASSYQTGQVETQYF. CDR3 nucleotide sequence: TGCGCCAGCAGCTATCAGACAGGACAGGTGGAGACCCAGTACTTC.

V gene TRBV7-9 combines with J gene TRBJ2-5; D is unclear. V shed 4 bases and J shed 1 base, with 10 bases lying between them. Germline assignment: CDR1 SEHNR and CDR2 FQNEAQ (reference sequence). The CDR3 is 14 residues long. This chain's CDR3 is CASSYSHRQETQYF. In DNA form, the CDR3 reads TGTGCCAGCAGCTACAGCCATCGCCAAGAGACCCAGTACTTC.

V and J are TRBV6-1 and TRBJ2-3, with 8 positions matching TRBD1. The CDR3 totals 14 residues. Germline V gives CDR1 MNHNS, CDR2 SASEGT. The V gene end was trimmed by 5 bases and the J gene end by 6 bases; junction bases not matched to a gene: 7. CDR3 nucleotide sequence: TGTGCCAGCAGTAAATCGACAGGGGCCGATACGCAGTATTTT. This gives the protein CASSKSTGADTQYF.

The chain recombines TRBV7-8 with TRBJ1-1; D perhaps matches TRBD1 (6 bases). The CDR3 is 17 amino acids. Germline loops: CDR1 SGHVS, CDR2 FQNEAQ. The ends were cut back, 1 base at V and 0 bases at J, with 15 bases in the middle. The CDR3 loop is CASSLVTIGQMNTEAFF. The CDR3 DNA reads as TGTGCCAGCAGCTTAGTAACCATAGGACAGATGAACACTGAAGCTTTCTTT. Full variable domain (rest looked up from reference TRBV7-8 and TRBJ1-1): GAGVSQSPRYKVAKRGQDVALRCDPISGHVSLFWYQQALGQGPEFLTYFQNEAQLDKSGLPSDRFFAERPEGSVSTLKIQRTQQEDSAVYLCASSLVTIGQMNTEAFFGQGTRLTVV.

The chain couples TRBV28 to TRBJ2-7; the D call may be TRBD1 or TRBD2 (5 bases each). Per germline, CDR1 MDHEN and CDR2 SYDVKM. The CDR3 runs to 13 residues. Trimming cost V 4 bases and J 3 bases, with 10 bases left between them. CDR3 bases: TGTGCCAGCAGTTGGGACGGCTACTACGAGCAGTACTTC. This gives the protein CASSWDGYYEQYF.

The V gene is TRBV5-6, the J gene TRBJ2-1, with D perhaps being TRBD1 or TRBD2 (6 bases each). V was shortened by 2 bases and J by 6 bases, with 18 bases between the two germline ends. In germline, CDR1 is SGHDT, CDR2 YYEEEE. The CDR3 length is 16 residues. The DNA for the CDR3 is TGTGCCAGCAGCTTTTCACGGGGGCGCGGGATCAATGAGCAGTTCTTC. The encoded protein is CASSFSRGRGINEQFF.

This clone was seen once. Relative to the germline gene, one junction end is altered; a read error may explain this. The chain employs TRBV7-8 and TRBJ1-4; the D is unclear. This CDR3 has 13 amino acids. The germline CDR1 and CDR2 sequences are SGHVS and FQNEAQ. This chain's CDR3 is CASSIAAAEKLFF. The CDR3, as DNA: TGTGCCAGCAGCATAGCGGCGGCTGAAAAACTGTTTTTT.

Many counts were recorded for this clone. J is TRBJ2-3 and V is TRBV29-1, with D possibly being TRBD1 (6 bases). Trimming took 4 bases from V and 0 from J, leaving 11 bases between them. Germline V lookup: CDR1 SQVTM, CDR2 ANQGSEA. The CDR3 contains 14 residues. The CDR3 DNA reads TGCAGCGTTGGGCTGCAGGGGAGCACAGATACGCAGTATTTT. Translation: CSVGLQGSTDTQYF.

V gene TRBV4-3 combines with J gene TRBJ2-7; D may be TRBD1 (5 bases). Germline CDR1 and CDR2: LGHNA and YSLEER. Trimming took 10 bases from V and 3 from J, leaving 16 bases between them. This CDR3 has 13 residues. CDR3 protein: CAIPAGSVYEQYF. In nucleotides, the CDR3 is TGCGCCATCCCCGCAGGGTCTGTCTACGAGCAGTACTTC.

This clone was recorded at least ten times. This chain connects TRBV7-8 to TRBJ2-7, with TRBD1 identical over 9 bases. Trimming took 4 bases from V and 11 from J; bases not matched to a gene: 9. The CDR3 sequence is 13 residues long. The germline V gene has CDR1 SGHVS and CDR2 FQNEAQ. CDR3 in amino acids: CASSSAEGTGKYF. CDR3 in DNA: TGTGCCAGCAGCTCAGCCGAGGGGACAGGGAAGTACTTC.

This clone was detected a few times. This chain links TRBV29-1 with TRBJ2-7; TRBD1 is a possible D gene (6 bases). CDR3 length: 15 amino acids. Between the trimmed V and J ends, which lost 7 bases and 0 bases, there was a span of 19 bases. Germline V gene lookup returns CDR1 SQVTM and CDR2 ANQGSEA. The CDR3 region is CSARRGQLTSYEQYF. The DNA of the CDR3 is TGCAGCGCCCGTCGAGGACAGCTGACCTCCTACGAGCAGTACTTC.

Concerning this clone itself: The sample has other DNA sequences that encode this CDR3 too. The J gene is TRBJ1-4, the V gene TRBV18, with D uncertain. V was clipped by 6 bases and J by 3 bases, with 5 bases between them. The germline CDR1 and CDR2 sequences are KGHSH and LQKENI. The CDR3 is 12 amino acids. The CDR3 coding sequence is TGTGCCAGCTCGCCCTCTAATGAAAAACTGTTTTTT. Translating it yields CASSPSNEKLFF.

This clone was detected many times. This sequence joins TRBV21-1 and TRBJ1-2. TRBV21-1 is listed as a pseudogene. This CDR3 is built from 17 residues. Here the CDR3 reads CATHPICGRGTNYGYTF. CDR3 nucleotide sequence: TGTGCCACCCATCCGATTTGCGGACGGGGAACTAACTATGGCTACACCTTC.

The chain recombines TRBV6-5 with TRBJ1-1; D is uncertain. This CDR3 is 11 amino acids long. Germline V gives CDR1 MNHEY, CDR2 SVGAGI. V lost 0 bases to trimming and J lost 7 bases, with 3 bases between them. The CDR3 sequence: CASSYSVEAFF. The CDR3 DNA reads TGTGCCAGCAGTTACTCGGTTGAAGCTTTCTTT.

CDR3 nucleotide sequence: TGTGCCAGCTCACCCCAAAAGAGTTACGAGCAGTACTTC. This codes for CASSPQKSYEQYF. The chain couples TRBV18 to TRBJ2-7; no reliable D call. The CDR3 is 13 residues long. With 3 bases removed from V and 4 bases from J, the gap between germline ends came to 10 bases. The V gene's germline CDR1 is KGHSH and CDR2 LQKENI.

The gene calls are TRBV6-1 and TRBJ1-2; D uncertain. V was trimmed by 5 bases and J by 0 bases, leaving 7 bases between them. CDR3 length equals 13 residues. CDR1 and CDR2 from the germline V gene are MNHNS and SASEGT. The CDR3 is CASSYPANYGYTF. The CDR3 DNA follows: TGTGCCAGCAGTTATCCCGCTAACTATGGCTACACCTTC.

This clone was detected ten times or more. The sample contains more than one DNA sequence encoding this CDR3. J is TRBJ2-1 and V is TRBV7-2; TRBD1 matches 10 bases. After removal of 1 base from V and 5 bases from J, the junction contained 2 bases not matched to a gene. CDR3 length equals 15 residues. Looked up from germline, CDR1 is SGHTA and CDR2 is FQGNSA. In DNA, the CDR3 is TGTGCCAGCAGCTTAGGACAGGGGGCTAACAATGAGCAGTTCTTC. Amino acid sequence: CASSLGQGANNEQFF.

This clone was recorded a few times. The sample has other DNA sequences that encode this CDR3 too. The V call is TRBV5-1, the J call TRBJ2-7, with 9 positions matching TRBD1. The CDR3 sequence is 15 residues long. The junction had 4 bases not matched to a gene; V was cut back by 0 bases and J by 3 bases. From germline, CDR1 is SGHRS and CDR2 YFSETQ. In DNA, the CDR3 is TGCGCCAGCAGCTTGGCCGGGACAGGGAGCTACGAGCAGTACTTC. Translated: CASSLAGTGSYEQYF. The entire variable domain, with the rest obtained from reference TRBV5-1 and TRBJ2-7, is as follows: KAGVTQTPRYLIKTRGQQVTLSCSPISGHRSVSWYQQTPGQGLQFLFEYFSETQRNKGNFPGRFSGRQFSNSRSEMNVSTLELGDSALYLCASSLAGTGSYEQYFGPGTRLTVT.

The chain links TRBV7-2 to TRBJ1-2; D remains unclear. The CDR3 consists of 15 residues. Germline V CDR1 and CDR2: SGHTA, FQGNSA. V was shortened by 1 base and J by 4 bases, with 13 bases between the two germline ends. CDR3 in DNA: TGTGCCAGCAGCTTAGGCTTCGGAGGGAGCTATGGCTACACCTTC. Its protein product is CASSLGFGGSYGYTF.

This clone has a handful of counts. The rearrangement uses TRBV5-1 and TRBJ2-5; 10 bases fit TRBD2. V gave up 4 bases and J gave up 3 bases; unmatched junction bases: 6. The CDR3 length is 15 residues. CDR1 is SGHRS and CDR2 is YFSETQ in the germline V gene. CDR3 residues: CASSPGTSEEETQYF. In DNA, the CDR3 is TGCGCCAGCAGCCCCGGGACTAGCGAGGAAGAGACCCAGTACTTC. The variable domain in full, with the rest retrieved from reference TRBV5-1 and TRBJ2-5, is KAGVTQTPRYLIKTRGQQVTLSCSPISGHRSVSWYQQTPGQGLQFLFEYFSETQRNKGNFPGRFSGRQFSNSRSEMNVSTLELGDSALYLCASSPGTSEEETQYFGPGTRLLVL.